These 28 T cell receptor beta chains share one sample of origin, sequenced in a study of long-term antiretroviral therapy in people with HIV. The immunoSEQ assay was v3.0, run at survey level. The assay was immunoSEQ multiplex PCR, and TCRdb's table has in-frame clones only and misses some. The sample carries 20,000 to 30,000 clones, around 79% recorded once. The sample consisted of unsorted PBMCs, taken 1.2 years after starting antiretroviral therapy. These receptors were collected from a woman aged 40 to 50 with HIV.

The chain is built from TRBV5-1 and TRBJ2-5, with D unclear. Between the trimmed V and J ends, which lost 2 bases and 3 bases, there was a span of 5 bases. The CDR3 consists of 12 residues. Germline values: CDR1 SGHRS, CDR2 YFSETQ. The CDR3 loop is CASSLTEETQYF. CDR3 bases: TGCGCCAGCAGCTTAACAGAAGAGACCCAGTACTTC.

This chain joins TRBV5-1 and TRBJ2-3; 9 positions agree with TRBD1. The CDR3 spans 14 residues. V dropped 4 bases and J dropped 1; count of bases not matched to a gene: 1. Looked up from germline, CDR1 is SGHRS and CDR2 is YFSETQ. The CDR3 here is CASSRTGGTDTQYF. CDR3 DNA: TGCGCCAGCAGCCGGACAGGGGGCACAGATACGCAGTATTTT.

The V and J genes are TRBV6-6 and TRBJ2-7, with 9 bases that match TRBD2. V trimming: 2 bases; J trimming: 4 bases; junction bases outside the gene matches: 9. Germline V gene lookup returns CDR1 MNHNY and CDR2 SVGAGI (reference sequence). The CDR3 length is 16 residues. CDR3 amino acids: CASSYGVAGDGYEQYF. The CDR3 DNA reads as TGTGCCAGCAGTTACGGGGTAGCGGGAGATGGGTACGAGCAGTACTTC.

This chain joins TRBV6-5 and TRBJ1-1; D is undetermined. The germline CDR1 and CDR2 sequences are MNHEY and SVGAGI. The CDR3 covers 14 residues. Trimming cost V 6 bases and J 1 base, with 12 bases left between them. The CDR3 DNA is TGTGCCAGCAGCCTTACAGAAAGGAACACTGAAGCTTTCTTT. Protein: CASSLTERNTEAFF.

V and J are TRBV2 and TRBJ1-2; D is unresolved. Germline assignment: CDR1 SNHLY and CDR2 FYNNEI. V was trimmed by 7 bases and J by 9 bases, leaving 15 bases between them. This CDR3 is 12 amino acids long. The CDR3 loop is CASKPLKDSYTF. The CDR3 DNA sequence: TGTGCCAGCAAACCCCTTAAAGACAGCTACACCTTC.

The J gene is TRBJ1-2, the V gene TRBV2; no clear D. V was clipped by 4 bases and J by 0 bases, with 12 bases between them. The CDR3 has 15 amino acids. Germline CDR1 reads SNHLY; CDR2 reads FYNNEI. CDR3 amino acids: CASSGLRVTNYGYTF. The CDR3 DNA is TGTGCCAGCAGTGGGCTCAGAGTTACTAACTATGGCTACACCTTC.

The chain links TRBV7-9 to TRBJ2-1; D is perhaps TRBD2 (5 bases). V was shortened by 1 base and J by 4 bases, with 8 bases between the two germline ends. Germline V lookup: CDR1 SEHNR, CDR2 FQNEAQ (reference sequence). This CDR3 has 14 amino acids. The CDR3 sequence: CASSLVLEYNEQFF. CDR3 DNA: TGTGCCAGCAGCTTAGTACTAGAATACAATGAGCAGTTCTTC.

The J gene is TRBJ1-1, the V gene TRBV18; D might be TRBD1 (5 bases). Between the trimmed V and J ends, which lost 5 bases and 2 bases, there was a span of 12 bases. This CDR3 comprises 14 residues. CDR1 is KGHSH and CDR2 is LQKENI in the germline V gene. CDR3: CASSIKQDNTEAFF. The CDR3, as DNA: TGTGCCAGCTCAATAAAACAGGATAACACTGAAGCTTTCTTT.

The rearrangement links TRBV11-2 to TRBJ1-1; maybe TRBD1 (5 bases). CDR1 and CDR2 from the germline V gene are SGHAT and FQNNGV. With 5 bases removed from V and 8 bases from J, the gap between germline ends came to 15 bases. CDR3 length: 13 residues. The CDR3 region has the DNA TGTGCCAGCAGCCCAAGACAGTATTTAGAAGCTTTCTTT. This codes for CASSPRQYLEAFF.

The chain uses TRBV9 and TRBJ2-1, with D maybe TRBD2 (6 bases). The CDR3 consists of 17 residues. Germline V lookup: CDR1 SGDLS, CDR2 YYNGEE. V shed 1 base and J shed 8 bases, with 22 bases lying between them. For the CDR3, the DNA is TGTGCCAGCAGCGTACAAGGCGGCCTTAATTGGGAGGATGAGCAGTTCTTC. Translation gives CASSVQGGLNWEDEQFF.

The rearrangement joins TRBV30 to TRBJ1-1; a possible D gene is TRBD1 (5 bases). With 2 bases removed from V and 6 bases from J, the gap between germline ends came to 13 bases. Germline V gene sequence: CDR1 GTSNPN, CDR2 SVGIG (reference sequence). The CDR3 loop spans 13 amino acids. The CDR3 loop reads CAWSSPGGAEAFF. CDR3 nucleotide sequence: TGTGCCTGGAGTTCACCCGGAGGGGCTGAAGCTTTCTTT.

V usage is TRBV11-2 and J usage is TRBJ1-2, with 11 bases identical to TRBD1. V trimming: 5 bases; J trimming: 5 bases; junction bases outside the gene matches: 4. The CDR3 sequence is 14 residues long. The germline gives CDR1 SGHAT, CDR2 FQNNGV. In nucleotides, the CDR3 is TGTGCCAGCAGCACAGGGACAGGGGGTTATGGCTACACCTTC. Translation gives CASSTGTGGYGYTF.

The rearrangement joins TRBV5-1 to TRBJ1-2; possible D gene TRBD1, 6 bases. The CDR3 loop spans 14 amino acids. Germline values: CDR1 SGHRS, CDR2 YFSETQ. Trimming removed 4 bases from V and 7 bases from J, with 17 bases in between. CDR3 sequence: CASSAPTGYGGYTF. DNA of the CDR3: TGCGCCAGCAGCGCGCCCACAGGGTACGGTGGCTACACCTTC. Drawing the rest from reference TRBV5-1 and TRBJ1-2, the complete variable domain is KAGVTQTPRYLIKTRGQQVTLSCSPISGHRSVSWYQQTPGQGLQFLFEYFSETQRNKGNFPGRFSGRQFSNSRSEMNVSTLELGDSALYLCASSAPTGYGGYTFGSGTRLTVV.

This CDR3 reads CASSSGSFQETQYF. The DNA for the CDR3 is TGTGCCAGCAGCTCCGGTAGCTTTCAAGAGACCCAGTACTTC. The V gene is TRBV5-4, the J gene TRBJ2-5, with D hard to call. Trimming pared 3 bases from V and 2 bases from J, leaving 11 bases between. Per germline, CDR1 SGHNT and CDR2 YYREEE (reference sequence). The CDR3 consists of 14 residues.

This clone was found a few times. The chain carries TRBV6-5 and TRBJ1-5; 7 bases align to TRBD1. The germline V gene has CDR1 MNHEY and CDR2 SVGAGI. Losses at the gene ends were 5 bases for V and 6 bases for J; bases not matched to a gene: 4. This CDR3 is 13 amino acids long. The CDR3 here is CASSRQGGQPQHF. The DNA of the CDR3 is TGTGCCAGCAGTCGACAGGGCGGTCAGCCCCAGCATTTT.

The chain employs TRBV27 and TRBJ1-5, with 9 bases matching TRBD1. CDR1 MNHEY and CDR2 SMNVEV come from the germline V gene (reference sequence). Unmatched junction bases numbered 10, after V lost 1 base and J lost 0 bases. The length of the CDR3 is 19 residues. The CDR3 DNA is TGTGCCAGCAGTTTATTGGGGTTGGACAGGGGTTCTAGCAATCAGCCCCAGCATTTT. This gives the protein CASSLLGLDRGSSNQPQHF.

The chain recombines TRBV11-3 with TRBJ1-2; 8 nucleotides line up with TRBD1. CDR1 and CDR2 (germline): SGHNT, YENEEA. The CDR3 spans 13 residues. The J segment lost 8 bases and the V segment lost 4 bases, leaving 6 bases of the junction unmatched. The CDR3 DNA reads TGTGCCAGCAGCTCAGGGGGCTGGGAAGGCTACACCTTC. Translating it yields CASSSGGWEGYTF.

This clone was seen just once. V is TRBV5-5 and J is TRBJ2-1; 10 bases line up with TRBD2. There are 15 residues in the CDR3. Trimming removed 6 bases from V and 8 bases from J; junction bases left unmatched: 11. The germline gives CDR1 SGHKS, CDR2 YYEKEE (reference sequence). CDR3 protein: CASTPWASGGDEQFF. DNA of the CDR3: TGTGCCAGCACCCCTTGGGCTAGCGGGGGCGATGAGCAGTTCTTC.

This chain uses TRBV4-2 with TRBJ2-1; TRBD2 agrees at 8 bases. V lost 2 bases and J lost 2; bases outside the gene matches: 2. Germline CDR1 reads LGHNA; CDR2 reads YNFKEQ. The CDR3 is made up of 15 amino acids. CDR3 residues: CASSQTSGPYNEQFF. The CDR3 DNA follows: TGTGCCAGCAGCCAAACTAGCGGTCCCTACAATGAGCAGTTCTTC.

Here the CDR3 DNA reads TGTGCCAGCAGCTTGCGCGCGCCCCCCACTGAAGCTTTCTTT. The encoded protein is CASSLRAPPTEAFF. The genes are TRBV5-5 and TRBJ1-1; D unclear. Trimming removed 1 base at V and 4 bases at J, with 11 bases between. Germline CDR1 is SGHKS and CDR2 is YYEKEE (reference sequence). The CDR3 spans 14 residues. Supplemented by reference TRBV5-5 and TRBJ1-1, the full variable domain reads DAGVTQSPTHLIKTRGQQVTLRCSPISGHKSVSWYQQVLGQGPQFIFQYYEKEERGRGNFPDRFSARQFPNYSSELNVNALLLGDSALYLCASSLRAPPTEAFFGQGTRLTVV.

CDR3 residues: CASSLGASGGGDTQYF. CDR3 sequence (DNA): TGCGCCAGCAGCTTGGGGGCTAGCGGGGGTGGAGATACGCAGTATTTT. The rearrangement joins TRBV5-1 to TRBJ2-3, with TRBD2 matching over 10 bases. Germline loops: CDR1 SGHRS, CDR2 YFSETQ. This CDR3 comprises 16 residues. V shed 0 bases and J 5 bases; nucleotides not matched to a gene: 6. Variable domain in full (rest from reference TRBV5-1 and TRBJ2-3): KAGVTQTPRYLIKTRGQQVTLSCSPISGHRSVSWYQQTPGQGLQFLFEYFSETQRNKGNFPGRFSGRQFSNSRSEMNVSTLELGDSALYLCASSLGASGGGDTQYFGPGTRLTVL.

This chain joins TRBV6-6 and TRBJ1-4; D is unclear. Trimming left V 0 bases short and J 8 bases short, with 10 bases between. There are 14 residues in the CDR3. Germline V gives CDR1 MNHNY, CDR2 SVGAGI (reference sequence). In DNA form, the CDR3 reads TGTGCCAGCAGTTACTCGGACGGGGTAGAAAAACTGTTTTTT. Its translation is CASSYSDGVEKLFF.

This chain connects TRBV5-1 to TRBJ2-1; D is uncertain. In germline, CDR1 is SGHRS, CDR2 YFSETQ. The V end was cut by 5 bases, the J end by 3 bases, with 15 bases between. This CDR3 is 15 amino acids long. CDR3 sequence: CASSSSNFLYNEQFF. In nucleotides, the CDR3 is TGCGCCAGCAGTTCAAGCAACTTTCTCTACAATGAGCAGTTCTTC.

The CDR3 sequence: CAWMGDRGTYEQYF. CDR3 coding DNA: TGTGCCTGGATGGGCGACAGGGGGACCTACGAGCAGTACTTC. The chain has TRBV30 and TRBJ2-7, with 9 bases fitting TRBD1. The CDR3 totals 14 residues. V lost 4 bases and J lost 2; bases outside the gene matches: 6. From germline, CDR1 is GTSNPN and CDR2 SVGIG (reference sequence).

The V call is TRBV27, the J call TRBJ1-5; 12 bases align to TRBD1. The CDR3 is 16 residues long. Germline V gene sequence: CDR1 MNHEY, CDR2 SMNVEV (reference sequence). V was clipped by 2 bases and J by 11 bases; unmatched bases: 10. The CDR3 region is CASSLAGQGAFVAQHF. The CDR3 coding sequence is TGTGCCAGCAGTTTAGCGGGACAGGGGGCCTTCGTAGCCCAGCATTTT.

This chain joins TRBV6-5 and TRBJ2-7; 8 bases are a match to TRBD2. CDR3 length: 14 residues. The germline CDR1 and CDR2 sequences are MNHEY and SVGAGI. Trimming removed 0 bases from V and 7 bases from J; junction bases left unmatched: 5. The CDR3 region has the DNA TGTGCCAGCAGTTACTCGGCGGGAGGAAGGGAGCAGTACTTC. It yields the protein CASSYSAGGREQYF.

This chain links TRBV29-1 with TRBJ2-1; 8 nucleotides align to TRBD2. Germline CDR1 is SQVTM and CDR2 is ANQGSEA. There are 13 residues in the CDR3. The CDR3 loop reads CSAGTRSYNEQFF. For the CDR3, the DNA is TGCAGTGCCGGGACTAGATCGTACAATGAGCAGTTCTTC.

The J gene is TRBJ1-4, the V gene TRBV7-9, with D hard to call. The V gene lost 1 base and the J gene lost 5 bases, with 8 bases spanning the gap. The germline V gene has CDR1 SEHNR and CDR2 FQNEAQ (reference sequence). There are 14 residues in the CDR3. CDR3 nucleotide sequence: TGTGCCAGCAGCTTAGACAGTGGGAATGAAAAACTGTTTTTT. Its protein product is CASSLDSGNEKLFF.